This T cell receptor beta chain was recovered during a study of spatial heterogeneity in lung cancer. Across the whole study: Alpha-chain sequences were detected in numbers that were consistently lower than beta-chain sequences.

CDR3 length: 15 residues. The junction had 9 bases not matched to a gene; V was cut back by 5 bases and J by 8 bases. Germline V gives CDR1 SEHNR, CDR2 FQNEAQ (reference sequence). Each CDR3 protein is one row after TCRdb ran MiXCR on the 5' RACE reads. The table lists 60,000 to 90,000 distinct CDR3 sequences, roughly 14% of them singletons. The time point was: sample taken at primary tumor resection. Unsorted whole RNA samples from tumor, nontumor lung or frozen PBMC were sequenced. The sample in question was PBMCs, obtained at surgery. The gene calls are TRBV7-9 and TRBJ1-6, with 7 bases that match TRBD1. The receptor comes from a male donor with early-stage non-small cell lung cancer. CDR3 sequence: CASSGPGTEDSPLHF. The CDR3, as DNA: TGTGCCAGCAGCGGACCCGGGACAGAGGATTCACCCCTCCACTTT.